The entry below gives a single T cell receptor (beta chain) sequence along with its context. The time point denotes: peripheral blood 6 weeks after treatment start. The study enrolled patients with locally advanced or metastatic urothelial carcinoma. Each PCR reaction had synthetic TCR analog templates spiked into it. Some clones are missing from TCRdb's copy, which holds only in-frame ones; the method was immunoSEQ multiplex PCR. The sample yields about 90,000 clones, 83% seen once. These data originate in a study of PD-L1 blockade in urothelial cancer. With 4 bases removed from V and 4 bases from J, the gap between germline ends came to 14 bases. The CDR3 has 14 residues. From germline, CDR1 is SGHNT and CDR2 YYREEE (reference sequence).

This chain uses TRBV5-4 with TRBJ1-2, with D maybe TRBD1 (5 bases). This sequence was found in a man in his 70s with urothelial cancer. This specimen was PBMCs, taken around atezolizumab (anti-PD-L1) treatment. As DNA, the CDR3 is TGTGCCAGCAGCAATCCCCAGGGCCTCTATGGCTACACCTTC. Translated: CASSNPQGLYGYTF.